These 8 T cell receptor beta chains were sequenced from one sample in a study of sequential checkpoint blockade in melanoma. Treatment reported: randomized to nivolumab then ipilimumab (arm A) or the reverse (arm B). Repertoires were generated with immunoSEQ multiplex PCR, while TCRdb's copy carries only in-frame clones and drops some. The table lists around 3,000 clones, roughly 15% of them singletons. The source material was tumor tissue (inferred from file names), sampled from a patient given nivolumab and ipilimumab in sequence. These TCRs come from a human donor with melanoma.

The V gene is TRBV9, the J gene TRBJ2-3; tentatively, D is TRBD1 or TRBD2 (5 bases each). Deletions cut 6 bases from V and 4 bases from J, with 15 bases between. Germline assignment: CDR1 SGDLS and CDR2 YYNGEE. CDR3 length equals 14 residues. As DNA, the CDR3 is TGTGCCAGCATTACGGAGAGGGGCGCAGATACGCAGTATTTT. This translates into CASITERGADTQYF.

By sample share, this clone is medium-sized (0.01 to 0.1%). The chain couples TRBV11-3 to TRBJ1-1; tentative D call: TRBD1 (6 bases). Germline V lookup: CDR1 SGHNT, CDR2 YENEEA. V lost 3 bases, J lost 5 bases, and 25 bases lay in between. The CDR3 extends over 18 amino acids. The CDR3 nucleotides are TGTGCCAGCAGCTTGGATAAAGCGGCAGGGGTAGGTTCGACTGAAGCTTTCTTT. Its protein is CASSLDKAAGVGSTEAFF.

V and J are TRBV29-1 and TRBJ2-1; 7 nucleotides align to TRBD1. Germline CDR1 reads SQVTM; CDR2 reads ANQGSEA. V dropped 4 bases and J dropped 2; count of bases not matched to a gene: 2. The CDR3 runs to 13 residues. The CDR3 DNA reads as TGCAGCGTTGGACAGGGCGCCTACAATGAGCAGTTCTTC. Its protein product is CSVGQGAYNEQFF.

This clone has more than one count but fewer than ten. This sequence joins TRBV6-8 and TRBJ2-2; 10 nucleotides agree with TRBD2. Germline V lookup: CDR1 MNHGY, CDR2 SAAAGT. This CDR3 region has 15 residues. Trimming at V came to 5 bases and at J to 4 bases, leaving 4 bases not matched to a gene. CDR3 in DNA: TGTGCCAGCAGTGACACTAGCGGGGTCACCGGGGAGCTGTTTTTT. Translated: CASSDTSGVTGELFF.

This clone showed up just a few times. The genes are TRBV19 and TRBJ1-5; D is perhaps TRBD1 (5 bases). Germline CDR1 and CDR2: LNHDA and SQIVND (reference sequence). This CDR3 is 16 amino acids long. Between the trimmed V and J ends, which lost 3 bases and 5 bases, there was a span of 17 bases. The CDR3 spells CASSMLGQGQDQPQHF. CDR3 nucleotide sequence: TGTGCCAGTAGTATGTTGGGGCAGGGTCAGGATCAGCCCCAGCATTTT.

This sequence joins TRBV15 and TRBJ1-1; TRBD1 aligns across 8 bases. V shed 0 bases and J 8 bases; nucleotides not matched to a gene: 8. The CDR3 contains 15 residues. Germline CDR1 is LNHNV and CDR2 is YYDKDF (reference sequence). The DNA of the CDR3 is TGTGCCACCAGCAGAGACCAGGGGGCGACGTCCGAAGCTTTCTTT. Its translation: CATSRDQGATSEAFF.

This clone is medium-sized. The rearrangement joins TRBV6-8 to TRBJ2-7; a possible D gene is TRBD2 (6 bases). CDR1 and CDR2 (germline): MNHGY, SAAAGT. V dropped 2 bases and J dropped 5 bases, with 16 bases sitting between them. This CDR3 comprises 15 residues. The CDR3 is CASSYVLEGPDEQYF. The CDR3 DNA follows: TGTGCCAGCAGTTACGTGTTGGAGGGTCCCGACGAGCAGTACTTC.

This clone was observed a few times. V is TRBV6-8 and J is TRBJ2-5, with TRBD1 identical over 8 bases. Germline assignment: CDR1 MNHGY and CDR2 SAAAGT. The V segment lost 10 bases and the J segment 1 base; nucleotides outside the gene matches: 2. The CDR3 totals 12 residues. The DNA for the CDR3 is TGTGCCATCACAGGGGGCCAAGAGACCCAGTACTTC. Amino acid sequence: CAITGGQETQYF.